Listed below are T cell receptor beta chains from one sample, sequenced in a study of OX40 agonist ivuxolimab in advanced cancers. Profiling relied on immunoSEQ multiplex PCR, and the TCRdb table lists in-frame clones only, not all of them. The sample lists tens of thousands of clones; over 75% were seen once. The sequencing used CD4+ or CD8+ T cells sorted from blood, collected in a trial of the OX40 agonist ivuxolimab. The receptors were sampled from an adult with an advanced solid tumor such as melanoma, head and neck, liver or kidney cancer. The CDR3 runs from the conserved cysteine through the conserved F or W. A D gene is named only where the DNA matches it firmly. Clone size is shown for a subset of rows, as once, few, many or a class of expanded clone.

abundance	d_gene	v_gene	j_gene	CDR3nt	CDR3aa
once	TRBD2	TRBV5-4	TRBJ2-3	TGTGCCAGCAGCGGTTCAGTACTAGCGGGGGCAGGGACAGATACGCAGTATTTT	CASSGSVLAGAGTDTQYF
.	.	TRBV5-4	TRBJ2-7	TGTGCCAGCAGCTCCACTAGCAACGAGCAGTACTTC	CASSSTSNEQYF
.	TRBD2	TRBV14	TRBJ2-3	TGTGCCAGCAGCTTTAGGACTAGCGGGAATACAGATACGCAGTATTTT	CASSFRTSGNTDTQYF
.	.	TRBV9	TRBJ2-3	TGTGCCAGCAGCTCCGGCCTAGGCCTCACAGATACGCAGTATTTT	CASSSGLGLTDTQYF
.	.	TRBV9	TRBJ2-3	TGTGCCAGCAGCGGGGCAGCCTGGTCAGATACGCAGTATTTT	CASSGAAWSDTQYF
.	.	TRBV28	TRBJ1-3	TGTGCCAGCAGTTTGGGGGGGCCTGGAAACACCATATATTTT	CASSLGGPGNTIYF
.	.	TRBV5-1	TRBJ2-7	TGCGCCAGCAGCTTTCTGGGGGTCTCCTACGAGCAGTACTTC	CASSFLGVSYEQYF
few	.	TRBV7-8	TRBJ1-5	TGTGCCAGCAGCTTAGGGAGCGGGATAGGTACGGCCCAGCATTTT	CASSLGSGIGTAQHF
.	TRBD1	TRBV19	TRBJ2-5	TGTGCCAGTAGGTCCGGGACGGCTCAGGGGGAGCAGTACTTC	CASRSGTAQGEQYF
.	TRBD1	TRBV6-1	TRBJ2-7	TGTGCCAGCAGTGAACAGTCGGGACAGGGGGCCTACGAGCAGTACTTC	CASSEQSGQGAYEQYF
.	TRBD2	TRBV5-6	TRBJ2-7	TGTGCCAGCAGCAATCGACTAGCGGGAGGGGACCTGTACTTC	CASSNRLAGGDLYF
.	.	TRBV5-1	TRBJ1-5	TGCGCCAGCAGCTTGTCTCAGGGTCAGCCCCAGCATTTT	CASSLSQGQPQHF
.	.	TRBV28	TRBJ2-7	TGTGCCAGCAGTTTGATGGTGGTCAACGAGCAGTACTTC	CASSLMVVNEQYF
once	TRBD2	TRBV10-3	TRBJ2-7	TGTGCCATCAGACTAGCGGGAGGCTACGAGCAGTACTTC	CAIRLAGGYEQYF
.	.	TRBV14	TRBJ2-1	TGTGCCAGCAGCCAAGATAGGAATGAGCAGTTCTTC	CASSQDRNEQFF
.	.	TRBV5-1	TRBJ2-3	TGCGCCAGCAGCTTCGCGGGACACACAGATACGCAGTATTTT	CASSFAGHTDTQYF
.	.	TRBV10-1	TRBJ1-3	TGCGCCAGCAGGGGGAGGTACTGCTCTGGAAACACCATATATTTT	CASRGRYCSGNTIYF
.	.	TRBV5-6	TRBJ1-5	TGTGCCAGCAGCCTGGGGTCGGTCACAAGCAATCAGCCCCAGCATTTT	CASSLGSVTSNQPQHF
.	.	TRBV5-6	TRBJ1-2	TGTGCCAGCAGCTTGCGACGCTTCTATGGCTACACCTTC	CASSLRRFYGYTF
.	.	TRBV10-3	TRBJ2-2	TGTGCCATCACCCAGGGGGGGGCAAGTACCGGGGAGCTGTTTTTT	CAITQGGASTGELFF
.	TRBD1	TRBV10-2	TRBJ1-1	TGCGCCAGCAGTGCAGGGACAGGTACTGAAGCTTTCTTT	CASSAGTGTEAFF
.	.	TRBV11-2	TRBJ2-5	TGTGCCAGCAGCGGGCGCGCGACCCAGTACTTC	CASSGRATQYF
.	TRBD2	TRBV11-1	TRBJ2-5	TGTGCCACTACCAGCGGGATGTACCAAGAGACCCAGTACTTC	CATTSGMYQETQYF
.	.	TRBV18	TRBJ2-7	TGTGCCAGCTCACCAACTACAGGGGACGGAGCGGGAGTGCCCGAGCAGTACTTC	CASSPTTGDGAGVPEQYF
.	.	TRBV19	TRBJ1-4	TGTGCCAGTAGTATTTTCGGGGGAGGTACAACTAATGAAAAACTGTTTTTT	CASSIFGGGTTNEKLFF
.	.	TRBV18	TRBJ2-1	TGTGCCAGCTCACCTCGATACTCAGGGTTAAATGAGCAGTTCTTC	CASSPRYSGLNEQFF
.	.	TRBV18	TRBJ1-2	TGTGCCAGCTCACCGGAGCGGCCTAACTATGGCTACACCTTC	CASSPERPNYGYTF
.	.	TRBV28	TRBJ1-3	TGTGCCAGCAGTTTGGGACTGGGGGGAGCCTCTGGAAACACCATATATTTT	CASSLGLGGASGNTIYF
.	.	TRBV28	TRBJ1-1	TGTGCCACTGAGAGGCGGAACACTGAAGCTTTCTTT	CATERRNTEAFF
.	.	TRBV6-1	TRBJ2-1	TGTGCCAGCAGCATTTACAATGAGCAGTTCTTC	CASSIYNEQFF
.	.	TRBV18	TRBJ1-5	TGTGCCAGCTCACCGAATAGGTATAATCAGCCCCAGCATTTT	CASSPNRYNQPQHF
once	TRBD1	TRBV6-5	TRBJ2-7	TGTGCCAGCAGTTGGGGACAGTACTACGAGCAGTACTTC	CASSWGQYYEQYF
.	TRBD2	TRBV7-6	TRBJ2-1	TGTGCCAGCAGCATTCAAGCGGGAAATGGCAATGAGCAGTTCTTC	CASSIQAGNGNEQFF
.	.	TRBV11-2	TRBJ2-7	TGTGCCAGCAGCGTTACCCAATACGAGCAGTACTTC	CASSVTQYEQYF
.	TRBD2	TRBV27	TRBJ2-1	TGTGCCAGCTCACTCTTATGGGGGGGGGCTAGCGGGAGGTTAGCTGAGCAGTTCTTC	CASSLLWGGASGRLAEQFF
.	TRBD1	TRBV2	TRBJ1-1	TGTGCCAGCAGCACAGGGGTGGGTAAAGCTTTCTTT	CASSTGVGKAFF
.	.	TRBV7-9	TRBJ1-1	TGTGCCAGCAGCTTACCCCGGGATACAACTGAAGCTTTCTTT	CASSLPRDTTEAFF
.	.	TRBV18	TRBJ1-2	TGTGCCAGCTCACCACCCGGCCGGGGAGCTGTCTATGGCTACACCTTC	CASSPPGRGAVYGYTF
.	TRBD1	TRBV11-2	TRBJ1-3	TGTGCCAGCAGCCCCGGGACAGGATCAAACACCATATATTTT	CASSPGTGSNTIYF
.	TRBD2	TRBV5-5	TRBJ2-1	TGTGCCAGCAGCCTTAGCGGGAGTTCCTACAATGAGCAGTTCTTC	CASSLSGSSYNEQFF